This TCR beta chain is from a study of blood T cells in healthy people across ages. Study-wide results and caveats: Diversity of TCR beta per million T cells declined in a roughly linear way with age.

A second 7 to 11 cycle PCR used barcoded and J-beta primers. MiXCR was run by TCRdb on the 5' RACE reads, yielding one entry per CDR3 protein. The top ten clones hold 20% to 25% of a sample with 1.8 million or so distinct CDR3 sequences, about 39% of them seen once. This clonotype was observed a handful of times. Antigen specificity is unknown. The germline gene is not matched at one end of the junction; a read error may be the cause. CDR3 length: 14 residues. CDR1 MNHEY and CDR2 SVGAGI come from the germline V gene. J is TRBJ1-1 and V is TRBV6-5; 7 bases line up with TRBD1. The source material was blood. This receptor was identified in a human donor in good health. The CDR3 here is CACSQWTGNTEAFF. Written as DNA, the CDR3 is TGTGCCTGCAGTCAATGGACAGGCAACACTGAAGCTTTCTTT.